The next 29 T cell receptor beta chains were all read from a single sample in a study of beta chain features in type 1 diabetes. Their antigens remain unidentified. General study findings and limits: Moderately but significantly shorter TCRB CDR3s were found in Type 1 diabetes patients in all four CD4+ subsets.

cDNA synthesis used the whole RNA isolate, giving expressed TCRB sequences. This table comes from immunoSEQ multiplex PCR, and its TCRdb copy is limited to in-frame clones, with some not included. The top ten hold 0.02% to 0.025% of the sample, which has about 700,000 clones, 13% seen once. Specimen: naive CD4+ T cells from blood. The source of these receptors is a man between 18 and 35 years old with type 1 diabetes.

The V gene is TRBV5-4, the J gene TRBJ1-1; the match to TRBD1 covers 8 bases. CDR1 and CDR2 from the germline V gene are SGHNT and YYREEE (reference sequence). The trim removed 0 bases at V and 5 bases at J, leaving 0 bases unmatched. The CDR3 is 13 residues long. CDR3 loop: CASSLGTGTEAFF. Here the CDR3 DNA reads TGTGCCAGCAGCTTGGGGACAGGGACTGAAGCTTTCTTT. The complete variable domain, with remaining parts taken from reference TRBV5-4 and TRBJ1-1, reads ETGVTQSPTHLIKTRGQQVTLRCSSQSGHNTVSWYQQALGQGPQFIFQYYREEENGRGNFPPRFSGLQFPNYSSELNVNALELDDSALYLCASSLGTGTEAFFGQGTRLTVV.

The chain combines TRBV5-6 with TRBJ1-3, with 7 bases fitting TRBD1. Germline CDR1 is SGHDT and CDR2 is YYEEEE. V lost 4 bases and J lost 8; bases outside the gene matches: 12. The CDR3 sequence is 15 residues long. In DNA form, the CDR3 reads TGTGCCAGCAGCCCAACCCTAGGGGGCTCGGACACCATATATTTT. Its protein is CASSPTLGGSDTIYF.

The table lists this clone with a few counts. Written as DNA, the CDR3 is TGTGCCAGCAGTGAACAGGGCGGAGAGACCCAGTACTTC. Translation: CASSEQGGETQYF. This rearrangement joins TRBV6-1 to TRBJ2-5, with D perhaps TRBD1 (5 bases). The CDR3 consists of 13 residues. Germline V gene lookup returns CDR1 MNHNS and CDR2 SASEGT. The V gene lost 2 bases and the J gene lost 4 bases, with 8 bases spanning the gap.

This clone was observed once. The V call is TRBV18, the J call TRBJ1-1; TRBD1 agrees at 9 bases. Germline V gene sequence: CDR1 KGHSH, CDR2 LQKENI. V was pared by 6 bases and J by 11 bases, with 10 bases of the junction left unmatched. The CDR3 totals 13 residues. CDR3 sequence (DNA): TGTGCCAGCTCCCCGGGACAGGGTATAGACGCTTTCTTT. Its protein product is CASSPGQGIDAFF.

This chain connects TRBV30 to TRBJ1-5; possible D gene TRBD1, 5 bases. CDR1 is GTSNPN, CDR2 SVGIG, per germline (reference sequence). V shed 3 bases and J shed 0 bases, with 15 bases lying between them. The CDR3 length is 16 residues. This CDR3 reads CAWSGAVSDSNQPQHF. In DNA form, the CDR3 reads TGTGCCTGGAGCGGGGCCGTAAGTGATAGCAATCAGCCCCAGCATTTT.

This clone was detected only a few times. The V call is TRBV9, the J call TRBJ1-6, with TRBD1 identical over 9 bases. Trimming at V came to 5 bases and at J to 7 bases, leaving 10 bases not matched to a gene. The germline V gene encodes CDR1 SGDLS and CDR2 YYNGEE. This CDR3 is 16 amino acids long. The CDR3 is CASSLSPGQGNSPLHF. The CDR3 coding sequence is TGTGCCAGCAGTCTGTCACCGGGACAGGGAAATTCACCCCTCCACTTT. The variable domain in full, completed from reference TRBV9 and TRBJ1-6, reads DSGVTQTPKHLITATGQRVTLRCSPRSGDLSVYWYQQSLDQGLQFLIQYYNGEERAKGNILERFSAQQFPDLHSELNLSSLELGDSALYFCASSLSPGQGNSPLHFGNGTRLTVT.

This clone was detected a few times. This rearrangement joins TRBV6-1 to TRBJ2-1, with 9 positions matching TRBD2. V shed 0 bases, J shed 1 base, and the junction held 4 bases outside the gene matches. The germline gives CDR1 MNHNS, CDR2 SASEGT. There are 17 residues in the CDR3. The CDR3 DNA reads TGTGCCAGCAGTGAAGCTAGCGGGGGTAGGTCCTACAATGAGCAGTTCTTC. The encoded protein is CASSEASGGRSYNEQFF.

This clone was counted a few times. The genes are TRBV20-1 and TRBJ2-5; TRBD2 might be the D (5 bases). V gave up 3 bases and J gave up 9 bases, with 8 bases separating them. The CDR3 length is 10 residues. The germline CDR1 and CDR2 sequences are DFQATT and SNEGSKA (reference sequence). CDR3 loop: CSASGVSQYF. The DNA for the CDR3 is TGCAGTGCTAGCGGGGTGTCCCAGTACTTC.

V gene TRBV27 combines with J gene TRBJ1-2; 8 positions match TRBD1. In germline, CDR1 is MNHEY, CDR2 SMNVEV (reference sequence). V dropped 5 bases and J dropped 7; count of bases not matched to a gene: 12. This CDR3 region has 15 residues. CDR3 bases: TGTGCCAGCAGTACAGACAGGGGCGTAGTTCGTGGCTACACCTTC. It translates to CASSTDRGVVRGYTF.

The chain is built from TRBV10-3 and TRBJ2-3; the D gene is possibly TRBD1 (7 bases). The CDR3 runs to 16 residues. V lost 4 bases and J lost 0, with 14 bases in between. Germline assignment: CDR1 ENHRY and CDR2 SYGVKD. The DNA for the CDR3 is TGTGCCATCAGTGCCCAACAGGGGACTAGCACAGATACGCAGTATTTT. Its protein product is CAISAQQGTSTDTQYF.

This chain links TRBV9 with TRBJ2-5; D gene uncertain. The J call may be wrong; the DNA end is better matched by TRBJ2-7. This CDR3 is built from 12 residues. Germline CDR1 is SGDLS and CDR2 is YYNGEE. As DNA, the CDR3 is TGTGCCAGCAGCGTAAGTACGGGCGAGCAGTACTTC. It specifies CASSVSTGEQYF.

On this clone: This sample also contains other DNA sequences that code for the same CDR3. The chain joins TRBV28 to TRBJ2-7; possibly TRBD1 for D (5 bases). Germline loops: CDR1 MDHEN, CDR2 SYDVKM. This CDR3 region has 14 residues. The V gene lost 5 bases and the J gene lost 2 bases, with 13 bases spanning the gap. CDR3 coding DNA: TGTGCCAGCAGTCCGTCCGACAGAGCCTACGAGCAGTACTTC. Translating gives CASSPSDRAYEQYF.

V is TRBV14 and J is TRBJ1-4; TRBD1 matches at 8 bases. V lost 6 bases, J lost 7 bases, and 7 bases stayed unmatched. Per the germline V gene, CDR1 is SGHDN and CDR2 is FVKESK. There are 14 residues in the CDR3. The CDR3 region is CASSPGGAGEKLFF. In DNA form, the CDR3 reads TGTGCCAGCAGTCCAGGGGGCGCAGGTGAAAAACTGTTTTTT.

V gene TRBV28 combines with J gene TRBJ2-7; D might be TRBD1 (5 bases). This CDR3 is built from 14 residues. Trimming removed 2 bases at V and 0 bases at J, with 8 bases between. Germline lookup yields CDR1 MDHEN and CDR2 SYDVKM. The CDR3 loop reads CASSLDRLSYEQYF. CDR3 nucleotides: TGTGCCAGCAGTTTAGACAGACTCTCCTACGAGCAGTACTTC. The variable domain in full, with the rest retrieved from reference TRBV28 and TRBJ2-7, is DVKVTQSSRYLVKRTGEKVFLECVQDMDHENMFWYRQDPGLGLRLIYFSYDVKMKEKGDIPEGYSVSREKKERFSLILESASTNQTSMYLCASSLDRLSYEQYFGPGTRLTVT.

This clone was seen only a few times. The chain is built from TRBV6-5 and TRBJ1-1; perhaps TRBD1 as D (5 bases). Trimming took off 5 bases at V and 3 bases at J, with 13 bases between the two ends. Germline V CDR1 and CDR2: MNHEY, SVGAGI. This CDR3 comprises 14 residues. The CDR3: CASSGRVGDTEAFF. The CDR3 nucleotides are TGTGCCAGCAGTGGCAGGGTGGGGGACACTGAAGCTTTCTTT.

This clone was counted only a few times. This same CDR3 is encoded by further DNA sequences in the sample. The chain combines TRBV4-1 with TRBJ1-5, with D perhaps matching TRBD1 (6 bases). The CDR3 loop spans 15 amino acids. The germline V gene has CDR1 MGHRA and CDR2 YSYEKL. The V end lost 0 bases, the J end lost 3 bases, and 9 bases lay between the germline ends. CDR3 protein: CASSQDGQFNQPQHF. For the CDR3, the DNA is TGCGCCAGCAGCCAAGACGGACAGTTCAATCAGCCCCAGCATTTT.

V gene TRBV6-5 combines with J gene TRBJ2-3; unclear D gene. The V gene lost 6 bases and the J gene lost 0 bases, with 13 bases spanning the gap. Per germline, CDR1 MNHEY and CDR2 SVGAGI. CDR3 length: 15 residues. The CDR3 nucleotides are TGTGCCAGCAGGGCGAGGTCGGTTAGCACAGATACGCAGTATTTT. Translating gives CASRARSVSTDTQYF.

This chain joins TRBV7-6 and TRBJ1-5; D gene unclear. V lost 5 bases and J 0 bases, leaving 5 bases between the germline ends. This CDR3 spans 13 amino acids. From germline, CDR1 is SGHVS and CDR2 FNYEAQ. Here the CDR3 reads CASSGDSNQPQHF. DNA for the CDR3: TGTGCCAGCAGCGGAGATAGCAATCAGCCCCAGCATTTT.

The V call is TRBV28, the J call TRBJ2-7; unclear D gene. Trimming took off 1 base at V and 2 bases at J, with 9 bases between the two ends. CDR3 length: 14 residues. Germline assignment: CDR1 MDHEN and CDR2 SYDVKM. The DNA for the CDR3 is TGTGCCAGCAGTTTATCAGGCAGGCCCTACGAGCAGTACTTC. Translation: CASSLSGRPYEQYF.

This clone has just a few counts. The chain combines TRBV20-1 with TRBJ2-1, with D possibly being TRBD1 (5 bases). With 3 bases removed from V and 13 bases from J, the gap between germline ends came to 10 bases. The CDR3 sequence is 10 residues long. Germline CDR1 DFQATT, CDR2 SNEGSKA (reference sequence). Here the CDR3 reads CSASEQGQFF. The CDR3, as DNA: TGCAGTGCTAGTGAGCAGGGACAGTTCTTC.

This clone was recorded a few times. The rearrangement links TRBV18 to TRBJ2-1; D not certain. This CDR3 has 15 amino acids. Trimming removed 1 base from V and 2 bases from J, with 9 bases in between. Germline CDR1 and CDR2: KGHSH and LQKENI. CDR3 in amino acids: CASSPRKGAYNEQFF. CDR3 coding DNA: TGTGCCAGCTCACCACGGAAAGGAGCCTACAATGAGCAGTTCTTC.

The genes are TRBV14 and TRBJ1-1; possible D gene TRBD1, 5 bases. The germline V and J ends were trimmed by 1 base and 4 bases, with 28 bases remaining between them. This CDR3 is 20 amino acids long. CDR1 is SGHDN and CDR2 is FVKESK in the germline V gene. CDR3 amino acids: CASSQGLKGHLAEWGTEAFF. DNA for the CDR3: TGTGCCAGCAGCCAAGGCCTGAAAGGACACCTAGCCGAATGGGGCACTGAAGCTTTCTTT.

This clone was seen more than once but under ten times. This specimen includes other DNA sequences encoding the same CDR3. This chain links TRBV15 with TRBJ1-1, with D possibly TRBD1 on 6 matching bases. Germline CDR1 and CDR2: LNHNV and YYDKDF (reference sequence). CDR3 length: 13 residues. Trimming removed 0 bases from V and 11 bases from J, with 13 bases in between. CDR3 sequence (DNA): TGTGCCACCAGCAGAGACAAAGGGGGTGAGGCTTTCTTT. This gives the protein CATSRDKGGEAFF.

The chain recombines TRBV30 with TRBJ2-1; D may be TRBD1 (6 bases). CDR1 is GTSNPN and CDR2 is SVGIG in the germline V gene (reference sequence). CDR3 length: 13 amino acids. V lost 5 bases, J lost 1 base, and 9 bases lay in between. CDR3 nucleotide sequence: TGTGCCTGGCACACAGGGTCCTACAATGAGCAGTTCTTC. Protein sequence: CAWHTGSYNEQFF.

This clone was observed a handful of times. The rearrangement links TRBV5-1 to TRBJ2-3, with D tentatively TRBD2 (7 bases). CDR1 and CDR2 from the germline V gene are SGHRS and YFSETQ. CDR3 length equals 14 residues. Trimming removed 2 bases from V and 4 bases from J, with 11 bases in between. The CDR3 bases are TGCGCCAGCAGCTTCGGGGGGCTTGCAGATACGCAGTATTTT. This gives the protein CASSFGGLADTQYF. Filled out from reference TRBV5-1 and TRBJ2-3, the complete variable domain reads KAGVTQTPRYLIKTRGQQVTLSCSPISGHRSVSWYQQTPGQGLQFLFEYFSETQRNKGNFPGRFSGRQFSNSRSEMNVSTLELGDSALYLCASSFGGLADTQYFGPGTRLTVL.

The gene calls are TRBV4-1 and TRBJ2-1, with D tentatively TRBD2 (6 bases). The CDR3 runs to 18 residues. Germline CDR1 is MGHRA and CDR2 is YSYEKL. Trimming left V 4 bases short and J 7 bases short, with 26 bases between. The CDR3 is CASSRDTVTWGRGNEQFF. CDR3 nucleotides: TGCGCCAGCAGCCGAGATACAGTTACCTGGGGCCGGGGGAATGAGCAGTTCTTC.

This clone has a handful of counts. This sequence joins TRBV27 and TRBJ2-7, with D possibly being TRBD1 (5 bases). The CDR3 spans 16 residues. Per the germline V gene, CDR1 is MNHEY and CDR2 is SMNVEV (reference sequence). V was shortened by 5 bases and J by 0 bases, with 17 bases between the two germline ends. The CDR3 coding sequence is TGTGCCAGCAGTCTCAATCCCTCGGACATCTCCTACGAGCAGTACTTC. This sequence encodes CASSLNPSDISYEQYF.

In its sample, this clone was seen a few times. The rearrangement joins TRBV7-9 to TRBJ2-7, with TRBD1 matching over 9 bases. The ends lost 5 bases at V and 1 base at J; junction bases unmatched: 9. CDR1 is SEHNR, CDR2 FQNEAQ, per germline (reference sequence). The CDR3 spans 16 residues. The CDR3 nucleotides are TGTGCCAGCAGCGGGAAGAAAGGACAGGGGTCCTACGAGCAGTACTTC. It specifies CASSGKKGQGSYEQYF.

The chain joins TRBV18 to TRBJ2-3; D not certain. This CDR3 has 13 amino acids. Germline loops: CDR1 KGHSH, CDR2 LQKENI. Trimming removed 3 bases at V and 2 bases at J, with 6 bases between. CDR3 loop: CASSPIDTDTQYF. In nucleotides, the CDR3 is TGTGCCAGCTCACCCATAGACACAGATACGCAGTATTTT.